Given below is one T cell receptor (beta chain) in context. TCRdb itself ran the RT-PCR reads through MiXCR, one entry per CDR3 protein. This sample has 57,000 or so distinct CDR3 sequences; about an eighth occur once, and the top ten carry roughly a third. The data were taken from a study of patients and donors after allogeneic stem cell transplantation. The sample comprised blood, either unsorted or a sorted T cell fraction (not recorded which). This clonotype originated in a human donor who was either an allogeneic HSCT recipient or a stem cell or donor lymphocyte infusion donor (not recorded which). It is not recorded whose cells these are; they may come from a transplant donor.

The CDR3 sequence is CSAKRVGAGELFF. DNA of the CDR3: TGCAGTGCTAAACGTGTGGGGGCCGGGGAGCTGTTTTTT. V gene TRBV20-1 combines with J gene TRBJ2-2, with D perhaps given as TRBD1 or TRBD2 (5 bases each). Germline loops: CDR1 DFQATT, CDR2 SNEGSKA (reference sequence). The germline V and J ends were trimmed by 4 bases and 6 bases, with 12 bases remaining between them. CDR3 length: 13 amino acids.